This T cell receptor (beta chain) was observed in a study of beta chain features in type 1 diabetes. Study conclusions and caveats: TCRB CDR3s from Type 1 diabetes patients were moderately but significantly shorter in all four CD4+ subsets. Researchers could not determine here whether HLA type influences TCRB rearrangement.

Each sorted population was over 98% pure. Sequenced material consisted of expressed TCRB transcripts (all of the isolated RNA was reverse transcribed). Only in-frame clones appear in the TCRdb table, and some are missing; sequencing was by immunoSEQ multiplex PCR. The sample consists of 100,000 to 150,000 clones, approximately 10% of them appearing once. Trimming shortened V by 2 bases and J by 0 bases, and 4 bases separated the two germline ends. From germline, CDR1 is SNHLY and CDR2 FYNNEI. The CDR3 runs to 13 residues. This clone has a handful of counts. Its antigen is currently unknown. The chain employs TRBV2 and TRBJ1-1; D gene uncertain. The sequence came from a man between 25 and 39 years old with type 1 diabetes. Specimen: central memory CD4+ T cells from blood. The CDR3 DNA is TGTGCCAGCAGTGAACAGTTGAACACTGAAGCTTTCTTT. It is translated as CASSEQLNTEAFF.